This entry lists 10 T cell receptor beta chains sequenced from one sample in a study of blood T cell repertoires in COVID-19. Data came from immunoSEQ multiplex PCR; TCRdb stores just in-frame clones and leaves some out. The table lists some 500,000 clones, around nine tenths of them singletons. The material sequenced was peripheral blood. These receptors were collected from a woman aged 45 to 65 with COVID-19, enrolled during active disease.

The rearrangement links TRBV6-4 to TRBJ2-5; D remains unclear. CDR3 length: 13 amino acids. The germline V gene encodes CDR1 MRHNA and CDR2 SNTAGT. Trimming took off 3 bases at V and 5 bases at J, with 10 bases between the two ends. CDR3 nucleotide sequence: TGTGCCAGCAGTGATGGGCCTGGGGAGACCCAGTACTTC. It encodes CASSDGPGETQYF.

CDR3 region: CAWSTPQGYSYEQYF. The CDR3 bases are TGTGCCTGGAGTACCCCCCAGGGGTACTCCTACGAGCAGTACTTC. J is TRBJ2-7 and V is TRBV30, with D possibly being TRBD1 (6 bases). The V and J ends lost 2 bases and 0 bases respectively, with 14 bases between them. This CDR3 region has 15 residues. Per germline, CDR1 GTSNPN and CDR2 SVGIG (reference sequence).

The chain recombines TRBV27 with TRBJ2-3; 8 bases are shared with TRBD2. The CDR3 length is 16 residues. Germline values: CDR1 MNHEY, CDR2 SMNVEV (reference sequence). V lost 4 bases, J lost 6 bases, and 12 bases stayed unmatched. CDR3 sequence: CASSWGPNSGVDTQYF. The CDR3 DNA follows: TGTGCCAGCAGTTGGGGGCCGAATAGCGGGGTGGATACGCAGTATTTT.

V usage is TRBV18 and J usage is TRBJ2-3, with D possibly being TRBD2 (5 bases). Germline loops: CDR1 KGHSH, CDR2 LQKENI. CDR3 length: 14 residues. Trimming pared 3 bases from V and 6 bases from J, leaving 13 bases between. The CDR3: CASSPKTERDTQYF. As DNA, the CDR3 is TGTGCCAGCTCACCGAAAACAGAGCGGGATACGCAGTATTTT.

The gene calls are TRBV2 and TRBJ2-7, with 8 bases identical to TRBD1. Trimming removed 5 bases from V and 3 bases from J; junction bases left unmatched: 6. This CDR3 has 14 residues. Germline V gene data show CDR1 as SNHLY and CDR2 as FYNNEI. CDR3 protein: CASSSARGLYEQYF. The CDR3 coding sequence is TGTGCCAGCAGTAGCGCCAGGGGGCTCTACGAGCAGTACTTC.

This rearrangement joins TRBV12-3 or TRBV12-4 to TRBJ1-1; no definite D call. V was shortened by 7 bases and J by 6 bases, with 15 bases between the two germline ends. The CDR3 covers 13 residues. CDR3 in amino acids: CASTVSQAPEAFF. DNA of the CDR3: TGTGCCAGCACCGTCTCACAAGCGCCTGAAGCTTTCTTT.

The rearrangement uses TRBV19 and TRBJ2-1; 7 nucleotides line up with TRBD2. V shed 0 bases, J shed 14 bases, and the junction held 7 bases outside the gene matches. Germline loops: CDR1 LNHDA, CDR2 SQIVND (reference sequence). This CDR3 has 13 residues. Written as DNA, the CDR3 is TGTGCCAGTAGTATAGATCCGTCGGGGAGGGAGTTCTTC. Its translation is CASSIDPSGREFF.

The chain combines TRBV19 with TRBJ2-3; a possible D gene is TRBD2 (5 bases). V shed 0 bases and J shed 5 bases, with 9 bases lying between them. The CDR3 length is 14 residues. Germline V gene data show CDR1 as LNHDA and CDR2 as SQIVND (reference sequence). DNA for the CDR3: TGTGCCAGTAGTATAGATCATGAGGGAGATACGCAGTATTTT. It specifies CASSIDHEGDTQYF.

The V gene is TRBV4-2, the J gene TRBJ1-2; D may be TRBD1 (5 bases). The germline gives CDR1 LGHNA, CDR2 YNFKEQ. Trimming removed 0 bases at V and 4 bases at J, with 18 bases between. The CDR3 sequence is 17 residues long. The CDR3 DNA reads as TGTGCCAGCAGCCAAGACTACGTGGGGGGTCGTAGCTATGGCTACACCTTC. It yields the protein CASSQDYVGGRSYGYTF.

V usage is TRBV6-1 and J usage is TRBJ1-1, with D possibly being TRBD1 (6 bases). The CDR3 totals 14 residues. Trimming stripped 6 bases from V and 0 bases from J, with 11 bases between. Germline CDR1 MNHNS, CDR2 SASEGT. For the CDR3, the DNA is TGTGCCAGCAGCCGAGGACAGATGAACACTGAAGCTTTCTTT. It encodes CASSRGQMNTEAFF.